What follows is one T cell receptor (beta chain) and its context. The antigen is undetermined. The data originate from a study of neoadjuvant anti-PD-1 for oral cavity cancer. Sequencing used immunoSEQ multiplex PCR; TCRdb keeps in-frame clones, though not all of them. The sample lists some 15,000 clones; 60% to 75% were seen once. The CDR3 has 14 amino acids. Trimming took 8 bases from V and 1 from J; bases not matched to a gene: 7. Germline assignment: CDR1 SGHAT and CDR2 FQDESV (reference sequence). Documented time point: after neoadjuvant nivolumab, at surgical resection. Findings and limits, study-wide: PBMC Gini-index clonality exceeded responders' in non-responders post-nivolumab. With a few patients per group, TCR findings need larger cohorts.

This chain joins TRBV11-1 and TRBJ2-5; TRBD1 agrees at 7 bases. This clonotype originated in a person aged 35-79 years with oral cavity squamous cell carcinoma. The source was PBMCs, collected after nivolumab (anti-PD-1) treatment. The CDR3 region is CASGDRRFQETQYF. The CDR3 bases are TGTGCCAGCGGGGACAGACGTTTCCAAGAGACCCAGTACTTC.